The rows below give T cell receptor beta chains drawn from one sample of a study of T cell responses to AZD1222 COVID-19 vaccine. The table came from immunoSEQ multiplex PCR; TCRdb's copy has only in-frame clones and leaves some out. This table has approximately 100,000 clones, 86% appearing once. The sequences come from peripheral blood, collected on day 0 of AZD1222 vaccination. Receptor source: an adult in good health. Both conserved end residues are part of each CDR3. The D gene is left open where the match is weak. Clone size, where shown, is once, few, many, or a class for clones that have expanded.

abundance: -; j_gene: TRBJ2-7; d_gene: -; v_gene: TRBV4-3; CDR3aa: CASSPSGGYSYEQYF; CDR3nt: TGCGCCAGCAGCCCATCTGGCGGATACAGCTACGAGCAGTACTTC
abundance: -; j_gene: TRBJ1-1; d_gene: -; v_gene: TRBV19; CDR3aa: CASSIASRGNTEAFF; CDR3nt: TGTGCCAGTAGTATCGCATCCAGGGGCAACACTGAAGCTTTCTTT
abundance: -; j_gene: TRBJ1-2; d_gene: -; v_gene: TRBV27; CDR3aa: CASSSQARRDGYTF; CDR3nt: TGTGCCAGCAGTTCCCAGGCCCGTCGAGATGGCTACACCTTC
abundance: -; j_gene: TRBJ1-1; d_gene: -; v_gene: TRBV2; CDR3aa: CASSEQPNTEAFF; CDR3nt: TGTGCCAGCAGTGAACAGCCGAACACTGAAGCTTTCTTT
abundance: -; j_gene: TRBJ2-3; d_gene: TRBD2; v_gene: TRBV9; CDR3aa: CASSPPGLAGQDTQYF; CDR3nt: TGTGCCAGCAGCCCCCCCGGACTAGCGGGACAAGATACGCAGTATTTT
abundance: -; j_gene: TRBJ2-3; d_gene: TRBD1; v_gene: TRBV5-1; CDR3aa: CASSSLGTGSADTQYF; CDR3nt: TGCGCCAGCAGCTCGCTCGGGACAGGGTCAGCAGATACGCAGTATTTT
abundance: -; j_gene: TRBJ2-7; d_gene: TRBD1; v_gene: TRBV19; CDR3aa: CASSRTGAPYEQYF; CDR3nt: TGTGCCAGTAGCAGGACAGGGGCCCCCTACGAGCAGTACTTC
abundance: -; j_gene: TRBJ1-3; d_gene: TRBD1; v_gene: TRBV12-3/TRBV12-4; CDR3aa: CASSLRETGRPYF; CDR3nt: TGTGCCAGCAGTTTGAGGGAGACAGGGCGCCCGTATTTT
abundance: few; j_gene: TRBJ1-4; d_gene: TRBD1; v_gene: TRBV11-2; CDR3aa: CASSRRDRQTLIGEKLFF; CDR3nt: TGTGCCAGCAGCAGACGGGACAGACAGACACTAATAGGGGAAAAACTGTTTTTT
abundance: -; j_gene: TRBJ1-1; d_gene: -; v_gene: TRBV28; CDR3aa: CASTLVRGGLAEAFF; CDR3nt: TGTGCCAGCACCCTCGTGAGGGGCGGTCTGGCTGAAGCTTTCTTT
abundance: -; j_gene: TRBJ1-2; d_gene: -; v_gene: TRBV27; CDR3aa: CASSLAPNYDGYTF; CDR3nt: TGTGCCAGCAGTTTAGCCCCCAATTACGATGGCTACACCTTC
abundance: -; j_gene: TRBJ2-3; d_gene: -; v_gene: TRBV7-8; CDR3aa: CASSLGLRDDTQYF; CDR3nt: TGTGCCAGCAGCTTAGGACTCCGCGATGATACGCAGTATTTT
abundance: -; j_gene: TRBJ1-1; d_gene: -; v_gene: TRBV4-3; CDR3aa: CASSQRQSSMNTEAFF; CDR3nt: TGCGCCAGCAGCCAGAGACAGTCTTCCATGAACACTGAAGCTTTCTTT
abundance: -; j_gene: TRBJ1-2; d_gene: -; v_gene: TRBV28; CDR3aa: CASSKSLLRNYGYTF; CDR3nt: TGTGCCAGCAGTAAATCCCTCCTCAGGAACTATGGCTACACCTTC
abundance: -; j_gene: TRBJ2-1; d_gene: TRBD2; v_gene: TRBV30; CDR3aa: CAGGSSYNEQFF; CDR3nt: TGTGCCGGCGGGAGCTCCTACAATGAGCAGTTCTTC
abundance: few; j_gene: TRBJ1-6; d_gene: -; v_gene: TRBV7-9; CDR3aa: CASSLNTGGISYNSPLHF; CDR3nt: TGTGCCAGCAGCTTAAACACAGGCGGGATCTCCTATAATTCACCCCTCCACTTT
abundance: -; j_gene: TRBJ1-2; d_gene: -; v_gene: TRBV5-4; CDR3aa: CASSPYGGQSPYGYTF; CDR3nt: TGTGCCAGCAGCCCATATGGAGGACAGTCGCCCTATGGCTACACCTTC
abundance: once; j_gene: TRBJ2-7; d_gene: -; v_gene: TRBV7-3; CDR3aa: CASSLSAGSDEQYF; CDR3nt: TGTGCCAGCAGCTTATCGGCAGGGAGCGACGAGCAGTACTTC
abundance: few; j_gene: TRBJ2-1; d_gene: TRBD2; v_gene: TRBV27; CDR3aa: CASSHAGDSNEQFF; CDR3nt: TGTGCCAGCAGTCACGCGGGAGACAGCAATGAGCAGTTCTTC
abundance: -; j_gene: TRBJ1-2; d_gene: -; v_gene: TRBV13; CDR3aa: CASSLALKQTGANYGYTF; CDR3nt: TGTGCCAGCAGCTTAGCCCTTAAACAGACCGGGGCTAACTATGGCTACACCTTC
abundance: -; j_gene: TRBJ2-7; d_gene: -; v_gene: TRBV6-5; CDR3aa: CASKGVPSSYEQYF; CDR3nt: TGTGCCAGCAAGGGTGTTCCAAGTTCCTACGAGCAGTACTTC
abundance: -; j_gene: TRBJ2-1; d_gene: -; v_gene: TRBV9; CDR3aa: CASSVQVFDEQFF; CDR3nt: TGTGCCAGCAGCGTACAGGTATTCGATGAGCAGTTCTTC